The TCR beta chain described here comes from a study of shared clonotypes between healthy human individuals. Study-wide findings and caveats: Rarefaction gave evidence that sorted-subset sequencing remained incomplete despite large depth.

It was across several immunoSEQ plates that each subset's genomic DNA was evenly split. Libraries were prepared by immunoSEQ multiplex PCR; TCRdb keeps only in-frame clonotypes and omits some of them. The sample includes about 1.1 million clones, roughly 80% seen only once; the top ten take roughly 0.82%. This clone was detected only once. Its target is unknown. Material for sequencing was memory CD4+ T cells from PBMCs. Subset here: CD45RA-negative fraction. The sequence was collected from a man younger than 35 in good health. Some clones in this sample may be carry-over from other donors' samples.

CDR3 protein: CASSPAPSNQPQHF. As DNA, the CDR3 is TGTGCCAGCAGCCCCGCACCTAGCAATCAGCCCCAGCATTTT. This chain links TRBV6-6 with TRBJ1-5, with D unclear. The CDR3 has 14 amino acids. Germline V gives CDR1 MNHNY, CDR2 SVGAGI (reference sequence). Trimming shortened V by 6 bases and J by 0 bases, and 9 bases separated the two germline ends.